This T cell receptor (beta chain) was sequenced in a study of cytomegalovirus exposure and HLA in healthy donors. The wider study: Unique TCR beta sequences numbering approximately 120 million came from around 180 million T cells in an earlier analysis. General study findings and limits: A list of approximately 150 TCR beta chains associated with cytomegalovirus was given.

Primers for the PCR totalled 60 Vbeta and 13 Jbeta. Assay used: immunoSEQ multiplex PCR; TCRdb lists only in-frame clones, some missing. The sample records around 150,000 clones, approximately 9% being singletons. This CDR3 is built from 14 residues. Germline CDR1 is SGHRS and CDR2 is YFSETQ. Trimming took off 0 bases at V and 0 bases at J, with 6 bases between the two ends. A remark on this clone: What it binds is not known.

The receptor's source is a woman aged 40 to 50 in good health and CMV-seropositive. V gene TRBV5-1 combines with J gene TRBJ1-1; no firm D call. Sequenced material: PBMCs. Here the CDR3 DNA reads TGCGCCAGCAGCTTGGGTTCATTGAACACTGAAGCTTTCTTT. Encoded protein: CASSLGSLNTEAFF.